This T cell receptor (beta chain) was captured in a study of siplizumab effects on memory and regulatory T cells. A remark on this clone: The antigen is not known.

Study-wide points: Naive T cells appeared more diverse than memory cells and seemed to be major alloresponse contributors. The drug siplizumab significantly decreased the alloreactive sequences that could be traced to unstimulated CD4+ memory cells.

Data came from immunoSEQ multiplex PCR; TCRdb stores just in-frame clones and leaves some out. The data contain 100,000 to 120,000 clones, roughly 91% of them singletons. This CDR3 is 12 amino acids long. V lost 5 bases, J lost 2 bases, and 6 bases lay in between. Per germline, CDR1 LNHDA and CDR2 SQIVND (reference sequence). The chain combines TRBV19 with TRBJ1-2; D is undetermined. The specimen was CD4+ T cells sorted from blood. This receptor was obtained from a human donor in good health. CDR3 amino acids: CASSFGNYGYTF. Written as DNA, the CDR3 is TGTGCCAGTAGTTTCGGGAACTATGGCTACACCTTC.